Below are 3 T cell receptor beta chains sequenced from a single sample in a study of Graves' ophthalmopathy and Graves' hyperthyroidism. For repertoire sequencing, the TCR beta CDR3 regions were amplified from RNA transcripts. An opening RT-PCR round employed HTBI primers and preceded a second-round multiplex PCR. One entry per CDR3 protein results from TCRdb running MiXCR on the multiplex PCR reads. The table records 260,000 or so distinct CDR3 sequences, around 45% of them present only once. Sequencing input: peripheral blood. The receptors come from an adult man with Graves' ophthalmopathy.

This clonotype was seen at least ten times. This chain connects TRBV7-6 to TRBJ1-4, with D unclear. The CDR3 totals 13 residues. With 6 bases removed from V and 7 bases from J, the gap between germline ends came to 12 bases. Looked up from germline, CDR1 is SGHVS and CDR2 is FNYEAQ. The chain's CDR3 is CASRDVAGEKLFF. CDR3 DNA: TGTGCCAGCAGGGACGTAGCGGGTGAAAAACTGTTTTTT.

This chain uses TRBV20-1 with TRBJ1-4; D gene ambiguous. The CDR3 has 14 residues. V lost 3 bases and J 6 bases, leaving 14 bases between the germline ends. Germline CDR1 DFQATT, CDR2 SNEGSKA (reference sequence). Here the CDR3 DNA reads TGCAGTGCTAGGAAGGCAGTTGGAGATGAAAAACTGTTTTTT. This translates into CSARKAVGDEKLFF.

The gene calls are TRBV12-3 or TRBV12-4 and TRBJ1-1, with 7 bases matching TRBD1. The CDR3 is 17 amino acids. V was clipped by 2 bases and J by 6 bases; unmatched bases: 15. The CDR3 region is CASSLSFPGQRRSEAFF. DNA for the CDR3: TGTGCCAGCAGTTTAAGTTTCCCGGGACAGAGAAGGTCTGAAGCTTTCTTT.